Below, 28 T cell receptor beta chains from the same sample are listed, as sequenced in a study of STAT3 mutations in large granular lymphocyte leukemia. General study points: Every T-cell large granular lymphocyte leukemia patient had at least one immunodominant TCR beta clonotype.

Assay used: immunoSEQ multiplex PCR; TCRdb lists only in-frame clones, some missing. The sample consists of about 4,600 clones, 45% to 50% of them appearing once. What these receptors recognize is not known. The source material was peripheral blood mononuclear cells. The receptors were sampled from a man in his 60s with T-cell large granular lymphocyte leukemia. Some clones in this sample may be carry-over from other donors' samples.

The rearrangement joins TRBV5-1 to TRBJ2-7; 9 bases fit TRBD1. CDR3 length: 14 amino acids. Germline assignment: CDR1 SGHRS and CDR2 YFSETQ. Trimming removed 4 bases from V and 7 bases from J; junction bases left unmatched: 9. CDR3 sequence reads: CASSTPGQGLEQYF. The CDR3 nucleotides are TGCGCCAGCAGCACGCCGGGACAGGGTCTGGAGCAGTACTTC.

For the CDR3, the DNA is TGCGCCAGCAGCTTGGGAGCAGGTCAGTTTGAGCAGTACTTC. Protein product: CASSLGAGQFEQYF. The chain has TRBV5-1 and TRBJ2-7, with unresolved D. The CDR3 is 14 residues long. V was shortened by 0 bases and J by 7 bases, with 14 bases between the two germline ends. Per the germline V gene, CDR1 is SGHRS and CDR2 is YFSETQ.

The rearrangement links TRBV7-8 to TRBJ2-5; D gene unclear. Germline V gives CDR1 SGHVS, CDR2 FQNEAQ. This CDR3 is 14 amino acids long. Trimming took 2 bases from V and 2 from J, leaving 9 bases between them. The chain's CDR3 is CASSLFTVQETQYF. The CDR3 coding sequence is TGTGCCAGCAGCTTATTCACGGTACAAGAGACCCAGTACTTC.

J is TRBJ2-7 and V is TRBV6-6; D perhaps matches TRBD1 (6 bases). The CDR3 is 15 residues long. Germline V gives CDR1 MNHNY, CDR2 SVGAGI (reference sequence). With 4 bases removed from V and 4 bases from J, the gap between germline ends came to 17 bases. The CDR3 nucleotides read TGTGCCAGCAGTTTGGGACAAACTAGTGGATACGAGCAGTACGTC. This codes for CASSLGQTSGYEQYV.

This clone has only a few counts. The chain is built from TRBV5-4 and TRBJ2-3; 8 bases fit TRBD1. This CDR3 region has 15 residues. The trim removed 4 bases at V and 3 bases at J, leaving 7 bases unmatched. Germline values: CDR1 SGHNT, CDR2 YYREEE (reference sequence). DNA for the CDR3: TGTGCCAGCAGCCCTCGGACAGGGAGAACAGATACGCAGTATTTT. Translated: CASSPRTGRTDTQYF.

The gene calls are TRBV7-9 and TRBJ1-1; D not resolved. Germline CDR1 is SEHNR and CDR2 is FQNEAQ (reference sequence). V dropped 5 bases and J dropped 11 bases, with 12 bases sitting between them. The CDR3 is 11 amino acids. CDR3 DNA sequence: TGTGCCAGCAGCGAGACCGGGCCGGCTTTCTTT. It encodes CASSETGPAFF.

This CDR3 reads CSVDRANSEAFF. CDR3 in DNA: TGCAGCGTGGACAGGGCTAATTCTGAAGCTTTCTTT. This chain joins TRBV29-1 and TRBJ1-1; 8 positions match TRBD1. V dropped 6 bases and J dropped 6; count of bases not matched to a gene: 6. Germline-derived CDR1 and CDR2 are SQVTM and ANQGSEA. The CDR3 is 12 residues long.

This chain links TRBV9 with TRBJ1-1; TRBD1 is a possible D gene (5 bases). CDR1 SGDLS and CDR2 YYNGEE come from the germline V gene. CDR3 length equals 15 residues. The V gene lost 4 bases and the J gene lost 0 bases, with 13 bases spanning the gap. The chain's CDR3 is CASSPPGNLNTEAFF. DNA of the CDR3: TGTGCCAGCAGCCCCCCAGGGAATTTGAACACTGAAGCTTTCTTT.

The table lists this clone with a few counts. The chain employs TRBV30 and TRBJ1-2; D is ambiguous. The V end lost 2 bases, the J end lost 5 bases, and 9 bases lay between the germline ends. Germline CDR1 and CDR2: GTSNPN and SVGIG (reference sequence). This CDR3 spans 12 amino acids. The CDR3 DNA reads TGTGCCTGGAGTTCCCAGGCGTATGGCTACACCTTC. Translation gives CAWSSQAYGYTF.

J is TRBJ2-1 and V is TRBV11-3; D not certain. The germline gives CDR1 SGHNT, CDR2 YENEEA. The CDR3 has 15 amino acids. Trimming cost V 5 bases and J 6 bases, with 17 bases left between them. The CDR3 nucleotides read TGTGCCAGCAGCGCCCACGGGCCGAGTCCCAATGAGCAGTTCTTC. Residues: CASSAHGPSPNEQFF.

The table lists this clone with a few counts. V gene TRBV2 combines with J gene TRBJ1-2, with D hard to call. V was clipped by 3 bases and J by 4 bases, with 9 bases between them. This CDR3 spans 13 amino acids. The germline gives CDR1 SNHLY, CDR2 FYNNEI. The CDR3 loop is CASSDTGVYGYTF. The CDR3 DNA is TGTGCCAGCAGTGACACCGGAGTCTATGGCTACACCTTC. The whole variable domain, remainder taken from reference TRBV2 and TRBJ1-2, is EPEVTQTPSHQVTQMGQEVILRCVPISNHLYFYWYRQILGQKVEFLVSFYNNEISEKSEIFDDQFSVERPDGSNFTLKIRSTKLEDSAMYFCASSDTGVYGYTFGSGTRLTVV.

The rearrangement links TRBV30 to TRBJ2-1; TRBD1 matches at 9 bases. J lost 12 bases, V lost 3 bases, and 6 bases had no gene match. Per the germline V gene, CDR1 is GTSNPN and CDR2 is SVGIG (reference sequence). The CDR3 sequence is 12 residues long. CDR3: CAWRQGAQGQFF. The DNA for the CDR3 is TGTGCCTGGAGACAGGGGGCGCAGGGGCAGTTCTTC.

J is TRBJ2-7 and V is TRBV5-1, with 11 bases aligning to TRBD1. The ends lost 1 base at V and 3 bases at J; junction bases unmatched: 3. The V gene's germline CDR1 is SGHRS and CDR2 YFSETQ. The CDR3 contains 15 residues. CDR3 loop: CASSLLGTGGYEQYF. Here the CDR3 DNA reads TGCGCCAGCAGCTTGCTCGGGACAGGGGGCTACGAGCAGTACTTC.

This clone was detected only a few times. The CDR3 DNA reads TGTGCCAGCAGCTTGAGGGTTCGTATCGCGGTGCAGTCCCTCCACTTT. This codes for CASSLRVRIAVQSLHF. The chain has TRBV5-8 and TRBJ1-6; no definite D call. V gave up 1 base and J gave up 14 bases, with 22 bases separating them. The CDR3 spans 16 residues. Germline assignment: CDR1 SGHTS and CDR2 YDEGEE.

The chain uses TRBV30 and TRBJ2-5; D gene ambiguous. CDR3 length: 12 amino acids. Germline V gene data show CDR1 as GTSNPN and CDR2 as SVGIG (reference sequence). Trimming left V 0 bases short and J 4 bases short, with 6 bases between. The DNA of the CDR3 is TGTGCCTGGAGTGTAATCGGAGAGACCCAGTACTTC. Protein product: CAWSVIGETQYF.

The chain joins TRBV5-1 to TRBJ2-1; D not resolved. Germline assignment: CDR1 SGHRS and CDR2 YFSETQ. V shed 2 bases and J shed 6 bases, with 6 bases lying between them. This CDR3 spans 12 amino acids. Written as DNA, the CDR3 is TGCGCCAGCAGCTTTGAGTTCAATGAGCAGTTCTTC. Its protein product is CASSFEFNEQFF.

In this sample, this clone turned up a few times. The chain has TRBV29-1 and TRBJ1-4; D is uncertain. Germline values: CDR1 SQVTM, CDR2 ANQGSEA. V gave up 7 bases and J gave up 8 bases, with 14 bases separating them. CDR3 length: 12 amino acids. CDR3 coding DNA: TGCAGCGGACATGTGGGAGGGGAAAAACTGTTTTTT. Translating gives CSGHVGGEKLFF.

In its sample, this clone was seen once. The rearrangement joins TRBV7-9 to TRBJ1-2; possible D gene TRBD1, 6 bases. V lost 3 bases and J lost 6, with 8 bases in between. CDR1 is SEHNR, CDR2 FQNEAQ, per germline (reference sequence). This CDR3 comprises 12 residues. In DNA, the CDR3 is TGTGCCAGCAGCTTCAACAGGGATGGCTACACCTTC. Protein: CASSFNRDGYTF.

J is TRBJ2-3 and V is TRBV5-4; D may be TRBD2 (9 bases). The ends were cut back, 4 bases at V and 5 bases at J, with 20 bases in the middle. The length of the CDR3 is 16 residues. Germline V lookup: CDR1 SGHNT, CDR2 YYREEE (reference sequence). CDR3 nucleotides: TGTGCCAGCAGCAGGGGGACAGGTAGCGGGGGAGATACGCAGTATTTT. Translating gives CASSRGTGSGGDTQYF.

The chain carries TRBV7-2 and TRBJ1-4; D unclear. V lost 1 base to trimming and J lost 0 bases, with 6 bases between them. The germline V gene has CDR1 SGHTA and CDR2 FQGNSA. This CDR3 contains 15 residues. The CDR3 region is CASSLGGTTNEKLFF. Here the CDR3 DNA reads TGTGCCAGCAGCTTAGGGGGTACAACTAATGAAAAACTGTTTTTT.

J is TRBJ2-7 and V is TRBV7-9; D is undetermined. This CDR3 has 11 amino acids. Germline V CDR1 and CDR2: SEHNR, FQNEAQ (reference sequence). V lost 5 bases to trimming and J lost 4 bases, with 6 bases between them. The DNA of the CDR3 is TGTGCCAGCAGCCACAAATACGAGCAGTACTTC. Translating gives CASSHKYEQYF. Filled out from reference TRBV7-9 and TRBJ2-7, the complete variable domain reads DTGVSQNPRHKITKRGQNVTFRCDPISEHNRLYWYRQTLGQGPEFLTYFQNEAQLEKSRLLSDRFSAERPKGSFSTLEIQRTEQGDSAMYLCASSHKYEQYFGPGTRLTVT.

Only a few counts were recorded for this clone. V usage is TRBV20-1 and J usage is TRBJ1-1, with D uncertain. Deletions cut 5 bases from V and 8 bases from J, with 12 bases between. The CDR3 has 11 residues. Germline V gene sequence: CDR1 DFQATT, CDR2 SNEGSKA (reference sequence). The chain's CDR3 is CSAPRRREAFF. The CDR3 coding sequence is TGCAGTGCTCCAAGAAGGCGGGAAGCTTTCTTT.

This chain links TRBV6-1 with TRBJ2-7; D is possibly TRBD1 (5 bases). This CDR3 region has 13 residues. Trimming removed 8 bases from V and 2 bases from J, with 13 bases in between. CDR1 and CDR2 from the germline V gene are MNHNS and SASEGT. CDR3 region: CASAAPGPYEQYF. The CDR3 region has the DNA TGTGCCAGCGCCGCTCCAGGGCCCTACGAGCAGTACTTC.

The rearrangement links TRBV7-9 to TRBJ2-7, with D tentatively TRBD1 (6 bases). The germline V gene encodes CDR1 SEHNR and CDR2 FQNEAQ (reference sequence). This CDR3 contains 12 residues. Deletions cut 5 bases from V and 4 bases from J, with 9 bases between. CDR3 nucleotides: TGTGCCAGCAGCCGGGACACTTACGAGCAGTACTTC. It translates to CASSRDTYEQYF.

Only a few counts were recorded for this clone. This chain uses TRBV4-1 with TRBJ2-3, with a weak D call TRBD2 (5 bases). Germline assignment: CDR1 MGHRA and CDR2 YSYEKL. The CDR3 spans 14 residues. V was cut by 4 bases and J by 3 bases, with 11 bases left in between. CDR3 nucleotides: TGCGCCAGCAGCCTAGAGGGTAGGACAGATACGCAGTATTTT. This codes for CASSLEGRTDTQYF.

This clone was counted once. The CDR3, as DNA: TGCGCCAGCAGTCGTAATCAGGGAGCTAACTATGGCTACACCTTC. It codes for CASSRNQGANYGYTF. This rearrangement joins TRBV5-1 to TRBJ1-2, with TRBD1 as a possible D gene (5 bases). V was cut by 5 bases and J by 0 bases, with 14 bases left in between. The CDR3 is 15 residues long. Germline V gives CDR1 SGHRS, CDR2 YFSETQ.

A few counts support this clone. The CDR3 sequence is CASSFQRGLSYEQYF. The CDR3 DNA follows: TGTGCCAGCAGTTTCCAGCGGGGGCTCTCCTACGAGCAGTACTTC. The chain recombines TRBV6-5 with TRBJ2-7, with TRBD2 matching 8 bases. Trimming took 4 bases from V and 0 from J; bases not matched to a gene: 5. In germline, CDR1 is MNHEY, CDR2 SVGAGI. The CDR3 is 15 residues long.

CDR3 sequence: CASSRDRGQDQPQHF. In nucleotides, the CDR3 is TGTGCCAGCTCGCGTGACAGGGGACAAGATCAGCCCCAGCATTTT. The chain is built from TRBV18 and TRBJ1-5; TRBD1 agrees at 8 bases. CDR3 size: 15 residues. The trim removed 6 bases at V and 5 bases at J, leaving 9 bases unmatched. Germline values: CDR1 KGHSH, CDR2 LQKENI.